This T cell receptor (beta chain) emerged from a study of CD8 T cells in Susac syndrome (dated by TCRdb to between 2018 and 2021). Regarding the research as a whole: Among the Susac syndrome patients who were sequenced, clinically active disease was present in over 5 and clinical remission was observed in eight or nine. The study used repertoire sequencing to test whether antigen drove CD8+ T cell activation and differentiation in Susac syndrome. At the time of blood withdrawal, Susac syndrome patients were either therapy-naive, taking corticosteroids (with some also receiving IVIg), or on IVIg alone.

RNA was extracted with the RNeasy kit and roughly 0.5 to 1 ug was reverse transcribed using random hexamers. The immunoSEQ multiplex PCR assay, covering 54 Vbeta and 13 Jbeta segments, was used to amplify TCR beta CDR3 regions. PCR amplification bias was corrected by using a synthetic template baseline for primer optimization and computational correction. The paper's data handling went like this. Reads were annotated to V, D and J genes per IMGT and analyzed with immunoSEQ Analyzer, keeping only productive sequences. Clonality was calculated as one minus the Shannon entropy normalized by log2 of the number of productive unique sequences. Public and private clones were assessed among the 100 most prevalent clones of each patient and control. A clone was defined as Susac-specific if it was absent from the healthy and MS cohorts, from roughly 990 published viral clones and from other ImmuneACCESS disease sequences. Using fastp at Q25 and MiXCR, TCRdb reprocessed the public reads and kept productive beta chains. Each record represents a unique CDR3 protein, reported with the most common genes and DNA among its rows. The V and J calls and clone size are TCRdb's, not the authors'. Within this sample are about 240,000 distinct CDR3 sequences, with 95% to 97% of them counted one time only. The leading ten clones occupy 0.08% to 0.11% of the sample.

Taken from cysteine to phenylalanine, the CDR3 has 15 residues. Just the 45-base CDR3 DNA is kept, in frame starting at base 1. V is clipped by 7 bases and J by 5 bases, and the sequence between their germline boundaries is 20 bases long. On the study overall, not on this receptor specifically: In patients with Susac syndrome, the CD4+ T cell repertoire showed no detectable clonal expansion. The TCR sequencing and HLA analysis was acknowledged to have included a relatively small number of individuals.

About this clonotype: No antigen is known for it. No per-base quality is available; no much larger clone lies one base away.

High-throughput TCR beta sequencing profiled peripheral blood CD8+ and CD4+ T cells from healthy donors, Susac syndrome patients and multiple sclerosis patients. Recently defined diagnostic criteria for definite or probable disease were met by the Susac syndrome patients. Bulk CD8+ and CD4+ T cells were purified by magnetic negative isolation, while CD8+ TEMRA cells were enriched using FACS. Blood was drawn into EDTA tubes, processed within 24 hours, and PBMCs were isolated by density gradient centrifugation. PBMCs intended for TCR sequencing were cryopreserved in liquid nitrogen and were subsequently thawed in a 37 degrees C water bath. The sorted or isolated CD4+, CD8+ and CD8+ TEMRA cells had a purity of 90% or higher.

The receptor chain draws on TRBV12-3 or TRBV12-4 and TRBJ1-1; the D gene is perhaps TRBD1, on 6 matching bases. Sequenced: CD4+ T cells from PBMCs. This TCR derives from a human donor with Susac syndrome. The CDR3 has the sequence CASNQAGARRTEAFF. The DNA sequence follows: TGTGCCAGCAATCAGGCGGGGGCGCGAAGGACTGAAGCTTTCTTT.